This record concerns one T cell receptor (beta chain) sequence. Its antigen is undetermined. This sample is part of a study of cytomegalovirus exposure and HLA in healthy donors. This CDR3 has 15 residues. Deletions cut 0 bases from V and 0 bases from J, with 9 bases between. CDR1 is LGHNA and CDR2 is YSLEER in the germline V gene. PCR amplification relied on 60 Vbeta primers (plus 13 Jbeta primers). This table comes from immunoSEQ multiplex PCR, and its TCRdb copy is limited to in-frame clones, with some not included. Among about 190,000 clones listed, around 83% were seen once. Whole-study findings and limits: The study recorded 160 or so TCR beta chains that were cytomegalovirus-associated.

This clonotype was obtained from a woman between 18 and 30 years old in good health and CMV-seronegative. Sequencing used PBMCs. The chain has TRBV4-3 and TRBJ2-7; D call uncertain. The CDR3 DNA reads TGCGCCAGCAGCCAAGACGCTGGCACCTCCTACGAGCAGTACTTC. This translates into CASSQDAGTSYEQYF.